This T cell receptor (beta chain) was documented in a study of T cells in Graves' hyperthyroidism and ophthalmopathy (dated by TCRdb to about 2019). Regarding the research as a whole: Peripheral blood was sampled at the time of initial diagnosis, prior to any treatment. To identify TCR V-J signatures that set the groups apart, the researchers used a discovery cohort of 100 or so patients, made up of some 41 with Graves' ophthalmopathy and 57 with stable Graves' hyperthyroidism. Prospective prediction of ophthalmopathy was tested in an independent validation cohort of approximately 19 hyperthyroidism patients and 15 to 17 patients who later progressed to ophthalmopathy. For training and testing, the roughly 97 patients in the discovery cohort were randomly divided in a 7:3 ratio. In several Graves' hyperthyroidism patients, the study also compared T-cell repertoires from thyroid tissue with T-cell repertoires from blood. After sampling, hyperthyroidism patients received methimazole starting at 30 mg daily, and ophthalmopathy patients received high-dose intravenous methylprednisolone. The paper reports TCR Vbeta CDR3 sequencing of approximately 140 peripheral blood samples: 40 or so ophthalmopathy, about 75 hyperthyroidism and about 17 progressor patients. Findings and caveats that apply to the study as a whole: Blood samples also contained most of the expanded thyroid clonotypes (frequency above 0.001), which suggests that blood repertoires may reflect thyroid immune responses. No statistical method was used to fix the sample size in advance, and group allocation was not hidden from the investigators. In validation, progression to ophthalmopathy was predicted by the model with 70.59% sensitivity and 72% to 85% specificity, a median of 6.5 months before onset. In cross-validation, a model built on a 13 V-J signature told ophthalmopathy apart from stable hyperthyroidism with 85% to 90% sensitivity and about 81% specificity, and in testing the same model reached 80%/75%.

This clonotype has only a few counts. This clone's antigen is unknown. Base quality data are lacking; no much larger clone is found one base away. CDR1 and CDR2 were assigned from the germline V gene as KGHSH and LQKENI. The CDR3 sequence holds 18 residues, the cysteine and phenylalanine included. The DNA shown is the 54-base CDR3, in frame from base 1. V and J are trimmed by 2 bases and 5 bases, and the gene matches miss 15 bases of the junction. Moderately to severely active disease, a Clinical Activity Score of at least 3, a NOSPECS grade of at least 4, and a duration under 3 months were present in ophthalmopathy patients. Any patient with an uncontrolled infection, another autoimmune disease, pregnancy or lactation was excluded. Diagnoses relied on clinical symptoms, serum thyroxine and TRAb, thyroid ultrasound and orbital computed tomography. Ficoll-Paque density gradient centrifugation was used to isolate PBMCs from under 11 ml of fresh peripheral blood. Total RNA was extracted with Trizol reagent, and quality was checked on an Agilent 2100 Bioanalyzer.

TCR beta CDR3 regions were amplified from RNA transcripts. The first round of RT-PCR for the TCR CDR3 was performed with the HTBI primer set and the Qiagen OneStep RT-PCR kit. The libraries were constructed in a second round of multiplex PCR and then size-selected and purified. Sequencing of the libraries was done on an Illumina HiSeq2000 using paired-end 100 bp reads. Under the source paper's analysis protocol: SOAPnuke was used to process the raw data, throwing out any read that contained adapters or uncalled bases, had a mean Phred below 15, or lacked an exact constant-primer or identifier match. High-quality paired reads were merged with COPE v1.2.5, and unique nucleotide sequences were defined as clonotypes. Clonotypes were aligned to IMGT TRBV, TRBD and TRBJ reference segments using MiTCR v1.1. The analysis was restricted to V-J combinations with a frequency above 0.0001, which together covered approximately 99% of the repertoires. The TCS score was defined as F50 (clonal expansion) divided by E x V (chaos), with BLOSUM62-based TCRdist calculated between CDR3 peptides within each V-J. Welch's t-statistics and random forest reduced 500 to 550 V-J features to about 12, which were used in a naive Bayes classifier (R e1071). TCRdb reprocessing: public reads trimmed at Q25 with fastp, clones called with MiXCR, in-frame beta chains kept. Merged by CDR3 protein, the rows form single entries marked with the most common genes and DNA. None of the V and J calls come from the authors' own analysis; TCRdb made them. The sample table holds around 340,000 distinct CDR3 sequences, of which 15% to 20% were seen once. About a sixth of the sample is taken by the ten largest.

The rearranged chain carries TRBV18 and TRBJ2-7; TRBD2 agrees with 10 junctional bases. Sequencing used blood. This receptor was obtained from a woman between 35 and 50 years old with Graves' ophthalmopathy. The CDR3: CASSPIGTASGSRNEQYF. The nucleotides are TGTGCCAGCTCACCAATTGGAACGGCTAGCGGGAGTCGAAACGAGCAGTACTTC.